These T cell receptor beta chains were read from a single sample in a study of T-cell reconstitution after alpha-beta-depleted transplantation in children. TCRdb fed the PCR reads into MiXCR, producing one record per CDR3 protein. The sample lists about 580,000 distinct CDR3 sequences; 23% were seen once. The sample was PBMCs, mostly from graft donor cells, taken 360 days after TCRalphabeta/CD19-depleted stem cell transplant. The receptor source for this set is a boy in the first two years of life who had a stem cell transplant for acute myeloid leukemia, so the T cells may come from the graft donor. Both conserved end residues are part of each CDR3. The D gene is left open where the match is weak. Clone size, where shown, is once, few, many, or a class for clones that have expanded.

CDR3 DNA	CDR3 protein	D gene	J gene	clone size	V gene
TGCGCCAGCAGCCAAGTCGAGGGGCGCTGGGATGAGCAGTTCTTC	CASSQVEGRWDEQFF	-	TRBJ2-1	few	TRBV4-1
TGCAGTGCTAGAGACCGGGACAGGGGTGAAAAACTGTTTTTT	CSARDRDRGEKLFF	TRBD1	TRBJ1-4	-	TRBV20-1
TGTGCCAGCAGTTCCGGGGGGGGACGTTACAATGAGCAGTTCTTC	CASSSGGGRYNEQFF	TRBD2	TRBJ2-1	-	TRBV28
TGCAGTGCAGAGGGTGGGGGTACGCAGTATTTT	CSAEGGGTQYF	-	TRBJ2-3	-	TRBV20-1
TGTGCCAGCAGTAGAGACAGGGCGGAGGGCTACACCTTC	CASSRDRAEGYTF	TRBD1	TRBJ1-2	few	TRBV7-2
TGCGCCAGCAGCCAAGATAGGGGGCACCCACAGTATTTT	CASSQDRGHPQYF	TRBD1	TRBJ2-3	few	TRBV4-1
TGTGCCACCAGTGATTTTAATAGAGCAGATACGCAGTATTTT	CATSDFNRADTQYF	-	TRBJ2-3	-	TRBV24-1
TGTGCCAGCAGGACGGACAGTGAGTCCTACAATGAGCAGTTCTTC	CASRTDSESYNEQFF	-	TRBJ2-1	-	TRBV12-3/TRBV12-4
TGTGCCAGCAGCTTGGGGGACACAAACTCACGTAAGCAGTTCTTC	CASSLGDTNSRKQFF	-	TRBJ2-1	few	TRBV11-3
TGTGCCAGCAGCCTCCCCTCCGACATTCAGTACTTC	CASSLPSDIQYF	-	TRBJ2-4	-	TRBV12-3/TRBV12-4
TGCAGTGCTAGAAGAAGGGACAGGGACTATTCGGAGCAGTACTTC	CSARRRDRDYSEQYF	TRBD1	TRBJ2-7	-	TRBV20-1
TGCAGCGTTGGGCGGAGTGGGACCGCAAACTATGGCTACACCTTC	CSVGRSGTANYGYTF	-	TRBJ1-2	few	TRBV29-1
TGTGCCATCAACTCCGCCGCGAACACCGGGGAGCTGTTTTTT	CAINSAANTGELFF	-	TRBJ2-2	few	TRBV10-3
TGTGCCAGCAGCCTTCGGGGACAGTTGAACACTGAAGCTTTCTTT	CASSLRGQLNTEAFF	TRBD1	TRBJ1-1	-	TRBV27
TGCGCCAGCAGCTTGGGGGGGACGGGCTCCTACAATGAGCAGTTCTTC	CASSLGGTGSYNEQFF	-	TRBJ2-1	-	TRBV5-1
TGCAGCGTTTCCGTACAGGGGGCGGGAGATACGCAGTATTTT	CSVSVQGAGDTQYF	TRBD1	TRBJ2-3	few	TRBV29-1
TGTGCCATCAGCCGGGGGCGGGCCGGGGAGCTGTTTTTT	CAISRGRAGELFF	-	TRBJ2-2	-	TRBV10-3
TGTGCCAGCACCCATGGAACGGGACAGCTTTCACCCGGGGAGCTGTTTTTT	CASTHGTGQLSPGELFF	TRBD1	TRBJ2-2	many	TRBV12-3/TRBV12-4
TGTGCCAGCAGTGAAGGCAATTTAGAGACCCAGTACTTC	CASSEGNLETQYF	-	TRBJ2-5	many	TRBV25-1
TGCAGCGGACCCGGGACTAGCGGGGGAACTAGCACAGATACGCAGTATTTT	CSGPGTSGGTSTDTQYF	TRBD2	TRBJ2-3	-	TRBV29-1
TGTGCCAGCAGTTACGGGACTAGCGGTACAGATACGCAGTATTTT	CASSYGTSGTDTQYF	TRBD2	TRBJ2-3	many	TRBV6-5
TGCGCCAGCAGCCAAGTCGGTCAGGGGACTGAAGCTTTCTTT	CASSQVGQGTEAFF	-	TRBJ1-1	few	TRBV4-3
TGTGCCACCAGCAGAGAGGGACACAGAAACACCATATATTTT	CATSREGHRNTIYF	-	TRBJ1-3	-	TRBV15
TGTGCCAGTACCTGGGGCTCCAATCAGCCCCAGCATTTT	CASTWGSNQPQHF	-	TRBJ1-5	many	TRBV6-1
TGTGCCAGCAGTTTATTCCCTCTCTCCTACAATGAGCAGTTCTTC	CASSLFPLSYNEQFF	-	TRBJ2-1	many	TRBV12-3/TRBV12-4
TGTGCCAGCAGCCGGGAAGGGGCACAAAACATTCAGTACTTC	CASSREGAQNIQYF	-	TRBJ2-4	many	TRBV13
TGTGCCAGCACCTCCATGGGGGGGGCCCCCGATACGCAGTATTTT	CASTSMGGAPDTQYF	-	TRBJ2-3	many	TRBV12-3/TRBV12-4
TGCGCCAGCAGCCAAGATATGGTCGGACAGGCCAATTCACCCCTCCACTTT	CASSQDMVGQANSPLHF	TRBD1	TRBJ1-6	few	TRBV4-3
TGTGCCAGCAGCTTAGCGGGGGCCCCCGGGGAGCTGTTTTTT	CASSLAGAPGELFF	-	TRBJ2-2	-	TRBV7-6
TGTGCCAGCAGCCACGGGGACAGTCCTTGTCTGTTTTTT	CASSHGDSPCLFF	TRBD1	TRBJ1-4	few	TRBV12-3/TRBV12-4
TGTGCCAGCAGTAACTGGGACAGGGGACGGGACATTCAGTACTTC	CASSNWDRGRDIQYF	TRBD1	TRBJ2-4	-	TRBV6-5
TGCGCCAGCAGCTTGGGACCGGGGGACACTGAAGCTTTCTTT	CASSLGPGDTEAFF	-	TRBJ1-1	many	TRBV5-1
TGTGCCAGTTCCGACGGCGACACCGGGGAGCTGTTTTTT	CASSDGDTGELFF	-	TRBJ2-2	few	TRBV18
TGCAGTGCTAAGGGCACCTACGAGCAGTACTTC	CSAKGTYEQYF	-	TRBJ2-7	-	TRBV20-1
TGTGCCAGCAGCCATATCGAGGCGGGGGGATACAATGAGCAGTTCTTC	CASSHIEAGGYNEQFF	TRBD2	TRBJ2-1	many	TRBV14
TGTGCCAGCAGCTTAGAACAGGGGAATGGCTACACCTTC	CASSLEQGNGYTF	TRBD1	TRBJ1-2	-	TRBV7-6
TGCAGCGGCCGGGGGATAGAAGAGACCCAGTACTTC	CSGRGIEETQYF	-	TRBJ2-5	many	TRBV29-1
TGCAGCGTTGTGGGGGCGCAGGGCTACACCTTC	CSVVGAQGYTF	-	TRBJ1-2	many	TRBV29-1